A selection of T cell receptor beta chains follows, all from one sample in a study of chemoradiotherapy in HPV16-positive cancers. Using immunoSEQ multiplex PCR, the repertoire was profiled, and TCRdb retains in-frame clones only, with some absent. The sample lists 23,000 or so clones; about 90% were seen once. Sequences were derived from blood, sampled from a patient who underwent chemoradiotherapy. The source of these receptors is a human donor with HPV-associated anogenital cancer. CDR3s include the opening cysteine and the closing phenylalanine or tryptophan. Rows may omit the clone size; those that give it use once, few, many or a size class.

CDR3 protein: CASSPSGGGQPQHF
J gene: TRBJ1-5
clone size: few
V gene: TRBV6-5

CDR3 protein: CAWSVQGTEAFF
J gene: TRBJ1-1
clone size: few
V gene: TRBV30

CDR3 protein: CASSYTPNYGYTF
J gene: TRBJ1-2
clone size: few
V gene: TRBV7-6

CDR3 protein: CASSIAGKTYGYTF
J gene: TRBJ1-2
clone size: NA
V gene: TRBV19

CDR3 protein: CASSEAGVNRGDEQFF
J gene: TRBJ2-1
clone size: NA
V gene: TRBV2

CDR3 protein: CATSRGRFEDVWLAGDSYEQYF
J gene: TRBJ2-7
clone size: NA
V gene: TRBV15

CDR3 protein: CASSSPSGRRNTGELFF
J gene: TRBJ2-2
clone size: NA
V gene: TRBV11-2

CDR3 protein: CASSQDPGPLVDSQYF
J gene: TRBJ2-3
clone size: NA
V gene: TRBV14

CDR3 protein: CASSYWSSSSGNTIYF
J gene: TRBJ1-3
clone size: once
V gene: TRBV6-5

CDR3 protein: CASSYVGSLNTEAFF
J gene: TRBJ1-1
clone size: once
V gene: TRBV11-1

CDR3 protein: CASSFARQINEKLFF
J gene: TRBJ1-4
clone size: once
V gene: TRBV5-6

CDR3 protein: CASSHRDSETQYF
J gene: TRBJ2-5
clone size: NA
V gene: TRBV27

CDR3 protein: CASSRSGGVNEQFF
J gene: TRBJ2-1
clone size: NA
V gene: TRBV10-1

CDR3 protein: CASSPRDRGKDSNQPQHF
J gene: TRBJ1-5
clone size: once
V gene: TRBV21-1

CDR3 protein: CASSVGTGPYEQYF
J gene: TRBJ2-7
clone size: NA
V gene: TRBV10-2